Included here is one T cell receptor beta chain sequence, with context. It lacks a known antigen. It has no much larger one-base neighbor in the sample; base qualities were not kept. Genomic DNA was isolated from the sorted cells so that the TCRbeta CDR3 region could be sequenced. The immunoSEQ Assay was used to sequence the TCRbeta CDR3 regions. The clones in this table, taken by TCRdb from immuneACCESS, are in-frame only. Not every clone is retained; where verified, under half of the shortfall comes from an unresolved V gene, and the cause of the rest is unknown. For this sample there are more than 80,000 clones; approximately 90% appear just once. In total, the top ten clones hold about 0.5% of the sample. Between the V and J ends, shortened by 1 base and 6 bases respectively, the junction contains 5 bases. The CDR3 starts with the cysteine, ends with the phenylalanine, and has 12 residues. CDR3 DNA only is kept here, 36 bases in frame from base 1. The germline V gene sets CDR1 to SGHRS and CDR2 to YFSETQ.

Patients with autoimmune disease history or receiving systemic immunosuppression were excluded from the trial. In every dose cohort, peripheral blood was drawn for TCR sequencing at baseline, cycle 4 day 1, and cycle 7 day 1. The samples were taken from a phase I, first-in-human, multicenter, open-label dose-escalation trial of ivuxolimab. The trial enrolled adults with locally advanced or metastatic head and neck squamous cell, hepatocellular, melanoma or renal cell carcinoma. CD4+ and CD8+ T cells were sorted separately from peripheral blood before TCR sequencing. This record belongs to a study of OX40 agonist ivuxolimab in advanced cancers. Study-level background: Ivuxolimab was an agonistic, fully human IgG2 monoclonal antibody directed against OX40 (CD134), a costimulatory receptor. Intravenous ivuxolimab was administered to patients every 2 weeks at six dose levels: 0.01, 0.1, 0.3, 1.5, 3 and 10 mg/kg. Of the approximately 54 dose-escalation patients, hepatocellular carcinoma was present in 19, melanoma in roughly 15, renal cell carcinoma in 9 and head and neck cancer in 9. The dose-escalation cohort was roughly 87% male with a mean age of roughly 60 years, ranging from roughly 20 to 80. Patients were allowed to have had prior anti-PD-1, anti-PD-L1 or anti-CTLA-4 therapy, and less than 45% of the dose-escalation patients had previously received checkpoint inhibitors. Three dose-escalation patients achieved partial responses, one with hepatocellular carcinoma and two with cutaneous melanoma. Peripheral TCRbeta sequencing was intended to test whether TCR sequence diversity was altered and clonal T-cell expansion was caused by ivuxolimab. The monotherapy dose-escalation portion (N of about 47 patients) of the phase I ivuxolimab trial is reported in the paper.

Overall results and qualifications from the work: After ivuxolimab, more expanded clones were found on average in CD8+ T cells than in CD4+ T cells. Low levels of normalized T-cell clonal expansion were also shown by some nonresponding patients. In partial responders in the 0.1-3.0 mg/kg groups, normalized peripheral clonal expansion was found to be among the lowest, especially among CD8+ T cells. The antigen specificity of the clonally expanded peripheral T cells was not determined. At doses from 0.1 to 3.0 mg/kg, clonal expansion was seen in both CD4+ and CD8+ blood T cells between baseline and week 6.

This sequence uses TRBV5-1 and TRBJ1-5; no D gene call is confident. The clonotype originates from an adult with an advanced solid tumor such as melanoma, head and neck, liver or kidney cancer. Here the sequenced sample was CD4+ or CD8+ T cells sorted from blood, taken in a trial of the OX40 agonist ivuxolimab. The CDR3 protein: CASSLLGQPQHF. The DNA is TGCGCCAGCAGCTTGTTAGGTCAGCCCCAGCATTTT.